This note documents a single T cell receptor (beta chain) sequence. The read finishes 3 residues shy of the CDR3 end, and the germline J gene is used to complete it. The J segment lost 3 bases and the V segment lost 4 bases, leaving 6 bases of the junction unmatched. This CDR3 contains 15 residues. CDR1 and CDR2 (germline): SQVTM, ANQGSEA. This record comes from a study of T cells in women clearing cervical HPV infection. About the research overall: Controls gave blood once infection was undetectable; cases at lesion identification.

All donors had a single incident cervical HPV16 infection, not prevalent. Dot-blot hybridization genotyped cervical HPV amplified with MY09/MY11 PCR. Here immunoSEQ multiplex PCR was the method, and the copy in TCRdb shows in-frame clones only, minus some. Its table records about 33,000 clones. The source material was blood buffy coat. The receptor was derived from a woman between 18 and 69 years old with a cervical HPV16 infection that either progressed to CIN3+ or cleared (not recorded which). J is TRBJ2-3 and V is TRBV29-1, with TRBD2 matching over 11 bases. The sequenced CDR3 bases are TGCAGCGTTGCATTAGCGGGGGGGACTACAGATACG. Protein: CSVALAGGTTDT. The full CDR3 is CSVALAGGTTDTQYF.